The present T cell receptor (beta chain) was sequenced within a study of T cell changes during pregnancy in multiple sclerosis. Profiled with immunoSEQ multiplex PCR; TCRdb holds only in-frame clones, not every one. The data contain roughly 57,000 clones, about 88% of them seen just once; the ten biggest clones take up approximately 3%. The germline V gene has CDR1 MNHEY and CDR2 SVGAGI. The CDR3 covers 15 residues. The ends lost 2 bases at V and 1 base at J; junction bases unmatched: 1. This sequence originates from a female donor with multiple sclerosis, enrolled in a pregnancy study. This rearrangement joins TRBV6-5 to TRBJ2-5; 10 nucleotides agree with TRBD2. The specimen was CD8+ T cells from peripheral blood mononuclear cells, collected before pregnancy. The CDR3, as DNA: TGTGCCAGCAGTTACGTAGCGGGGGGCCAAGAGACCCAGTACTTC. Its protein is CASSYVAGGQETQYF.